This T cell receptor beta chain was recovered during a study of regulatory T cells in long-lasting Graves disease. Study context: Graves' cases, newly diagnosed, had used antithyroid drugs under 3 months.

Time point given: newly diagnosed GD, antithyroid drugs for less than 3 months. PBMCs provided the RNA from which the TCR library was made. According to the study, TCR beta libraries were built with iRepertoire HTBI primers and CDR3-region Arm-PCR. TCRdb redid the calling of the multiplex PCR reads with MiXCR, one entry per CDR3 protein. The repertoire holds about 420,000 distinct CDR3 sequences, with about 15% as singletons. In this sample, this clonotype turned up many times. This CDR3 comprises 15 residues. The ends were cut back, 2 bases at V and 1 base at J, with 13 bases in the middle. The germline V gene has CDR1 SGHDT and CDR2 YYEEEE. This sample was shared with a second study, whose subject was T cells in Graves' hyperthyroidism and ophthalmopathy. That paper notes: A first-round RT-PCR of the TCR CDR3 used the HTBI primer set. Researchers report that a 13 V-J model separated ophthalmopathy from stable hyperthyroidism.

V usage is TRBV5-6 and J usage is TRBJ2-7; the D gene could be TRBD1 or TRBD2 (5 bases each). This specimen was peripheral blood mononuclear cells (PBMCs), taken at new diagnosis, from a patient treated with antithyroid drugs. The clonotype comes from a woman aged 18-29 years with Graves disease. The CDR3 DNA reads TGTGCCAGCAGCTTTCGGGGCCTAGGTTCCTACGAGCAGTACTTC. This encodes CASSFRGLGSYEQYF.